This T cell receptor beta chain stems from a study of blood T cell repertoires in COVID-19. Across the study: The origin of the acute and convalescent COVID-19 samples was the United States, Italy and Spain. PBMCs, B-cell-depleted T cells, or T cells provided the cDNA or gDNA that made up the material.

This clone has only one observation. Germline V lookup: CDR1 SEHNR, CDR2 FQNEAQ (reference sequence). This CDR3 has 16 amino acids. The trim removed 5 bases at V and 2 bases at J, leaving 12 bases unmatched. This table comes from immunoSEQ multiplex PCR, and its TCRdb copy is limited to in-frame clones, with some not included. The repertoire has around 180,000 clones, 65% to 85% of them found once; the top ten carry over 5%. The sample consisted of peripheral blood. The V call is TRBV7-9, the J call TRBJ2-7; 7 bases map to TRBD1. The receptor was derived from a woman in her 30s with acute or convalescent COVID-19. CDR3 bases: TGTGCCAGCAGCAAATGGGACAGTGTTACCCCCTACGAGCAGTACTTC. It yields the protein CASSKWDSVTPYEQYF.